This T cell receptor (beta chain) comes out of a study of Graves' ophthalmopathy and Graves' hyperthyroidism (dated by TCRdb to between 2017 and 2018). Background for the entire study: Peripheral blood was collected before any treatment was given, at the time of initial diagnosis. TCR beta repertoire signatures were used to distinguish Graves' ophthalmopathy from Graves' hyperthyroidism and to predict progression to ophthalmopathy. In total, some 140 blood samples were TCR-sequenced: approximately 40 ophthalmopathy, 75 hyperthyroidism and around 17 hyperthyroidism-to-ophthalmopathy patients. To explore V-J signatures distinguishing ophthalmopathy from hyperthyroidism, a discovery set of 100 or so patients (around 42 ophthalmopathy, 57 stable hyperthyroidism) was enrolled. An independent validation cohort comprised roughly 20 hyperthyroidism patients and roughly 15 patients who later progressed from hyperthyroidism to ophthalmopathy. In more than five hyperthyroidism patients, T-cell repertoires of thyroid tissue and blood were compared. Following sampling, methimazole starting at 30 mg daily was administered to hyperthyroidism patients, and high-dose intravenous methylprednisolone was administered to ophthalmopathy patients. Results the study describes overall, beyond this receptor: In cross-validation, the 13-signature model distinguished ophthalmopathy from stable hyperthyroidism with approximately 88% sensitivity and just under 84% specificity, and in the test set the corresponding values were approximately 80% and 75%. Sample size was not statistically predetermined, and group allocation was not concealed from the investigators. In validation, the model predicted ophthalmopathy progression with 55% to 71% sensitivity and roughly 72% specificity; some 13 predicted patients were CT-confirmed with GO in a median of approximately six months. Most expanded thyroid clonotypes with a frequency above 0.001 also appeared in blood, which suggests that blood repertoires may reflect the immune response in the thyroid.

CDR1 and CDR2, per the germline V gene (reference sequence), are LNHNV and YYDKDF. The cysteine opens and the phenylalanine closes a CDR3 of 16 amino acids. Kept here is only the CDR3 DNA, which spans 48 bases and is read in frame from base 1. Between the V and J ends, shortened by 6 bases and 0 bases respectively, the junction contains 12 bases. Ophthalmopathy patients had moderately to severely active disease, Clinical Activity Score of at least 3, NOSPECS grade of at least 4, and disease duration under 3 months. Patients were excluded if they had other autoimmune diseases, uncontrolled infections, pregnancy or lactation. Diagnosis relied on clinical symptoms, serum thyroxine, TRAb, thyroid ultrasound and orbital computed tomography. Using Ficoll-Paque density gradient centrifugation, PBMCs were isolated from 9.5 to 10 ml of fresh peripheral blood. Trizol reagent was used to extract the total RNA, and its quality was then checked on an Agilent 2100 Bioanalyzer.

For repertoire sequencing, TCR beta CDR3 regions were amplified from RNA transcripts. The first round of RT-PCR was done with HTBI primers and the Qiagen OneStep RT-PCR kit, and was followed by a second round of multiplex PCR, then size selection and purification. The libraries underwent paired-end sequencing with 100 bp reads on an Illumina HiSeq2000. As for how the authors treated the data: SOAPnuke was used for read processing, and reads with adapters, uncalled bases, a mean Phred below 15, or no exact constant-primer or identifier match were discarded. COPE v1.2.5 was used to merge high-quality paired reads. Unique nucleotide sequences were defined as clonotypes and aligned to IMGT TRB V, D and J references using MiTCR v1.1. Only V-J combinations with frequency above 0.0001 were analysed, covering about 99% of repertoires. For each V-J combination, a TCR clonal expansion and chaos score was defined as the ratio of F50 clonal expansion to chaos observed in the TCRdist matrix. Welch's t-statistics and random forest were used to reduce features to some 13 V-J combinations, which were fed into a naive Bayes classifier. The Morisita-Horn index was used to measure how similar the thyroid and blood repertoires were. Clones were called with MiXCR by TCRdb after fastp trimmed the public reads at Q25, and only in-frame beta chains were retained. Every CDR3 protein is listed once, alongside the most common genes and DNA of its rows. What appears here as the V and J calls and clone size reflects TCRdb's work, not the paper's. A total of 740,000 or so distinct CDR3 sequences appear in this sample, 35% to 50% of them only once. The ten largest clones take up 35% to 55% of the sample.

This clonotype occurred many times. This clone's antigen is unknown. No much larger clone is present one base from it, and per-base qualities are unavailable. This receptor chain uses TRBV15 and TRBJ1-6; the D gene lacks a confident call. The clonotype was recovered from an adult man with Graves' ophthalmopathy. Sequencing was carried out using peripheral blood. In nucleotides, the sequence is TGTGCCACCAGAAGCGGGGTTAGCTCCTATAATTCACCCCTCCACTTT. Translated, this is CATRSGVSSYNSPLHF.